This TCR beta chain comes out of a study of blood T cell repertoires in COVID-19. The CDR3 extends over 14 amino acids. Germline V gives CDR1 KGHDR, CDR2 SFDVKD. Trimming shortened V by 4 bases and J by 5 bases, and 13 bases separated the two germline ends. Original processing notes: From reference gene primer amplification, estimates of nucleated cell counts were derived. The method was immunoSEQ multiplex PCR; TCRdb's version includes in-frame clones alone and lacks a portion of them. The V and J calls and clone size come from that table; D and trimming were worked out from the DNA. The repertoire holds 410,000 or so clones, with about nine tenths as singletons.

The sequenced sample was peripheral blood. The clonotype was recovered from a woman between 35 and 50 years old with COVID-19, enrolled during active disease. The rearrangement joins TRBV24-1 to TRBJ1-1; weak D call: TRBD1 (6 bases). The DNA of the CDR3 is TGTGCCACCAGTGAGGGGGCGGTTGGGACTGAAGCTTTCTTT. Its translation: CATSEGAVGTEAFF.